This T cell receptor beta chain was found in a study of T-cell reconstitution after alpha-beta-depleted transplantation in children. Using unique molecular identifiers, the investigators prepared the TCRbeta library. TCRdb redid the calling of the PCR reads with MiXCR, one entry per CDR3 protein. Of hundreds of thousands of distinct CDR3 sequences listed, over 15% are singletons. There are 16 residues in the CDR3. Unmatched junction bases numbered 7, after V lost 0 bases and J lost 8 bases. Germline V CDR1 and CDR2: DFQATT, SNEGSKA (reference sequence). This clonotype occurred many times. J is TRBJ1-6 and V is TRBV20-1, with TRBD1 matching 10 bases. The source is a human donor who donated a stem cell graft to a child with acute myeloid leukemia. The specimen comprised PBMCs from the stem cell graft donor, sampled from the stem cell graft. CDR3 nucleotide sequence: TGCAGTGCTAGAGATCATCGGACAGGGGGACATTCACCCCTCCACTTT. This gives the protein CSARDHRTGGHSPLHF.